Sequencing of this T cell receptor (beta chain) was carried out in a study of blood T cell repertoires in COVID-19. Study as a whole: Specimens from acute and convalescent COVID-19 originated in the United States, Italy and Spain. Sample material is recorded as cDNA or gDNA derived from T cells, B-cell-depleted T cells, or PBMCs.

Authors' methods: It was from reference gene primer amplification that nucleated cell counts were estimated. Generated by immunoSEQ multiplex PCR, the TCRdb table keeps only in-frame clones and is missing some. D and trimming were read from the DNA, whereas the V and J calls and clone size are those reported in that table. The data hold 95,000 to 110,000 clones, with about 90% observed a single time. The source is a man aged 50-60 years in a cohort sampled during active COVID-19. The specimen sequenced was peripheral blood.

The CDR3 protein is CASSETTGVSGYTF. The CDR3 coding sequence is TGTGCCAGCAGCGAGACCACAGGGGTCAGTGGCTACACCTTC. The J gene is TRBJ1-2, the V gene TRBV9; TRBD1 agrees at 7 bases. The CDR3 is 14 residues long. The germline V gene has CDR1 SGDLS and CDR2 YYNGEE. V was clipped by 3 bases and J by 7 bases; unmatched bases: 9.